Listed here are 17 T cell receptor beta chains from one sample, sequenced in a study of beta chain features in type 1 diabetes. TCRB transcripts that were expressed got sequenced, as all of the isolated RNA had been reverse transcribed. The method was immunoSEQ multiplex PCR; TCRdb's version includes in-frame clones alone and lacks a portion of them. The data hold 330,000 or so clones, with around 15% observed a single time. Sequences were obtained from central memory CD4+ T cells from blood. The receptor set was obtained from a man aged 25 to 45 in good health.

This clone was detected a few times. The gene calls are TRBV6-1 and TRBJ1-2, with TRBD1 matching 9 bases. V shed 5 bases, J shed 8 bases, and the junction held 9 bases outside the gene matches. This CDR3 has 14 residues. In germline, CDR1 is MNHNS, CDR2 SASEGT. The CDR3 sequence: CASSLQGASKGYTF. CDR3 DNA sequence: TGTGCCAGCAGTTTACAGGGGGCCTCGAAAGGCTACACCTTC.

This clone came up once. The chain is built from TRBV7-7 and TRBJ2-5, with D possibly matching TRBD1 (6 bases). CDR3 size: 13 residues. CDR1 is SSHAT, CDR2 FNYEAQ, per germline (reference sequence). V was pared by 7 bases and J by 5 bases, with 14 bases between. CDR3 protein: CASTPVGAETQYF. For the CDR3, the DNA is TGTGCCAGCACCCCAGTGGGGGCGGAGACCCAGTACTTC.

This clone was picked up a small number of times. Here the CDR3 reads CASSDPRDSTDTQYF. The CDR3 bases are TGTGCCAGCAGTGACCCCCGGGACAGCACAGATACGCAGTATTTT. This chain uses TRBV25-1 with TRBJ2-3; D might be TRBD1 or TRBD2, each matching 5 bases. Trimming took off 3 bases at V and 0 bases at J, with 10 bases between the two ends. This CDR3 contains 15 residues. Germline CDR1 MGHDK, CDR2 SYGVNS. Using reference TRBV25-1 and TRBJ2-3 for the parts outside the CDR3, the full variable domain is EADIYQTPRYLVIGTGKKITLECSQTMGHDKMYWYQQDPGMELHLIHYSYGVNSTEKGDLSSESTVSRIRTEHFPLTLESARPSHTSQYLCASSDPRDSTDTQYFGPGTRLTVL.

The chain links TRBV9 to TRBJ1-6; unclear D gene. The CDR3 consists of 12 residues. CDR1 and CDR2 from the germline V gene are SGDLS and YYNGEE. V was clipped by 0 bases and J by 7 bases, with 2 bases between them. DNA of the CDR3: TGTGCCAGCAGCGTAGACAATTCACCCCTCCACTTT. This sequence encodes CASSVDNSPLHF.

This clone showed up just a few times. V usage is TRBV4-3 and J usage is TRBJ2-3; 9 bases align to TRBD2. The CDR3 length is 13 residues. V lost 0 bases, J lost 14 bases, and 6 bases stayed unmatched. Germline CDR1 LGHNA, CDR2 YSLEER. The CDR3 DNA follows: TGCGCCAGCAGCCAAGATGCCGGGACTAGCCCGTATTTT. Translation: CASSQDAGTSPYF.

The rearrangement joins TRBV18 to TRBJ1-3; possibly TRBD1 for D (5 bases). The CDR3 is made up of 15 amino acids. Germline CDR1 is KGHSH and CDR2 is LQKENI. Trimming stripped 4 bases from V and 4 bases from J, with 14 bases between. The CDR3 coding sequence is TGTGCCAGCTCACGTCGGGACGTCCCCGGAAACACCATATATTTT. Protein sequence: CASSRRDVPGNTIYF.

The V gene is TRBV5-4, the J gene TRBJ1-4, with 9 bases matching TRBD1. This CDR3 contains 14 residues. Germline lookup yields CDR1 SGHNT and CDR2 YYREEE (reference sequence). Losses at the gene ends were 3 bases for V and 8 bases for J; bases not matched to a gene: 5. This chain's CDR3 is CASSSTGGNEKLFF. The CDR3 coding sequence is TGTGCCAGCAGCTCGACAGGGGGAAACGAAAAACTGTTTTTT.

This chain joins TRBV2 and TRBJ2-5, with D unresolved. The CDR3 runs to 11 residues. Germline lookup yields CDR1 SNHLY and CDR2 FYNNEI. The ends were cut back, 8 bases at V and 8 bases at J, with 12 bases in the middle. CDR3 region: CASQPPGTQYF. For the CDR3, the DNA is TGTGCCAGCCAGCCCCCGGGCACCCAGTACTTC.

The table lists this clone with a few counts. The chain combines TRBV5-1 with TRBJ1-1; 7 nucleotides align to TRBD1. CDR3 size: 16 residues. The V gene end was trimmed by 4 bases and the J gene end by 2 bases; junction bases not matched to a gene: 11. Germline V CDR1 and CDR2: SGHRS, YFSETQ. The CDR3 protein is CASSKGGTESNTEAFF. CDR3 nucleotides: TGCGCCAGCAGCAAGGGAGGGACAGAGTCAAACACTGAAGCTTTCTTT. Variable domain in full (rest from reference TRBV5-1 and TRBJ1-1): KAGVTQTPRYLIKTRGQQVTLSCSPISGHRSVSWYQQTPGQGLQFLFEYFSETQRNKGNFPGRFSGRQFSNSRSEMNVSTLELGDSALYLCASSKGGTESNTEAFFGQGTRLTVV.

The chain is built from TRBV7-2 and TRBJ1-1, with TRBD1 identical over 7 bases. The CDR3 consists of 15 residues. V shed 5 bases and J 2 bases; nucleotides not matched to a gene: 8. The V gene's germline CDR1 is SGHTA and CDR2 FQGNSA. CDR3 coding DNA: TGTGCCAGCAGCACTCCCGACAGGGATAACACTGAAGCTTTCTTT. Translating it yields CASSTPDRDNTEAFF.

In its sample, this clone was seen once. The rearrangement links TRBV12-5 to TRBJ2-7; D gene uncertain. Trimming removed 7 bases from V and 2 bases from J, with 12 bases in between. Germline V CDR1 and CDR2: LGHNT, FRNRAP. This CDR3 comprises 13 residues. CDR3 in amino acids: CASAAGGAYEQYV. As DNA, the CDR3 is TGTGCTAGTGCCGCCGGCGGTGCCTACGAGCAGTACGTC.

This clone was seen more than once but under ten times. The chain carries TRBV18 and TRBJ1-1; D not resolved. V was shortened by 6 bases and J by 2 bases, with 16 bases between the two germline ends. Germline CDR1 is KGHSH and CDR2 is LQKENI. The CDR3 is made up of 15 amino acids. In DNA form, the CDR3 reads TGTGCCAGCTCCGGGCTGGGCAGAAATAACACTGAAGCTTTCTTT. It codes for CASSGLGRNNTEAFF.

This clone was picked up a small number of times. The chain links TRBV30 to TRBJ2-3; D could derive from TRBD1 or TRBD2 (6 bases each). Trimming took off 0 bases at V and 3 bases at J, with 16 bases between the two ends. CDR1 is GTSNPN and CDR2 is SVGIG in the germline V gene (reference sequence). CDR3 length: 16 amino acids. Written as DNA, the CDR3 is TGTGCCTGGAGTGTACTTGGGGGGCTTCCGACAGATACGCAGTATTTT. Amino acid sequence: CAWSVLGGLPTDTQYF.

V is TRBV10-1 and J is TRBJ2-3; D is ambiguous. This CDR3 is 13 amino acids long. Trimming pared 5 bases from V and 2 bases from J, leaving 8 bases between. Germline V CDR1 and CDR2: WNHNN, SYGVQD (reference sequence). The CDR3 region has the DNA TGCGCCAGCAGTCTTCCTAACACAGATACGCAGTATTTT. Amino acid sequence: CASSLPNTDTQYF.

This clone was seen only a few times. V usage is TRBV9 and J usage is TRBJ2-3, with a possible D match to TRBD1 (5 bases). Trimming cost V 4 bases and J 6 bases, with 9 bases left between them. Germline V gene lookup returns CDR1 SGDLS and CDR2 YYNGEE. The CDR3 extends over 12 amino acids. CDR3 loop: CASSQGRDTQYF. The CDR3 region has the DNA TGTGCCAGCAGCCAGGGAAGGGATACGCAGTATTTT.

The rearrangement joins TRBV6-5 to TRBJ2-3; the D gene could be TRBD1 or TRBD2 (5 bases each). V lost 0 bases, J lost 1 base, and 11 bases lay in between. CDR1 is MNHEY and CDR2 is SVGAGI in the germline V gene. The CDR3 loop spans 16 amino acids. CDR3 sequence: CASSYSPGRGTDTQYF. The CDR3 DNA is TGTGCCAGCAGTTACTCCCCAGGGCGGGGCACAGATACGCAGTATTTT.

DNA of the CDR3: TGTGCCAGCACTGGGGCCACAGATACGCAGTATTTT. Its protein product is CASTGATDTQYF. The V and J genes are TRBV2 and TRBJ2-3; possibly TRBD1 for D (5 bases). From germline, CDR1 is SNHLY and CDR2 FYNNEI. V gave up 7 bases and J gave up 2 bases, with 7 bases separating them. This CDR3 comprises 12 residues.